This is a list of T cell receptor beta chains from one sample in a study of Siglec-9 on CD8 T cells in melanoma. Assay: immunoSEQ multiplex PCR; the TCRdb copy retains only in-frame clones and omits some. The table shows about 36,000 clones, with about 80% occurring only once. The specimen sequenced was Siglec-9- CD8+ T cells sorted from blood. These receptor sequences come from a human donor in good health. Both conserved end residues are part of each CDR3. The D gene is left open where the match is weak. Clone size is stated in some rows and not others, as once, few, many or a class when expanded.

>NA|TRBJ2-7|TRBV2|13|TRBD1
CASSTGQGYEQYF
TGTGCCAGCAGCACAGGACAGGGCTACGAGCAGTACTTC
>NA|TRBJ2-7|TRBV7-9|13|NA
CASSVGAAYEQYF
TGTGCCAGCAGCGTCGGGGCCGCCTACGAGCAGTACTTC
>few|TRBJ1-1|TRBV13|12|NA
CASSHQNTEAFF
TGTGCCAGCAGTCATCAGAACACTGAAGCTTTCTTT
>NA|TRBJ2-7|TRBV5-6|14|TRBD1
CASSKRDRVYEQYF
TGTGCCAGCAGCAAGAGGGACAGGGTTTACGAGCAGTACTTC
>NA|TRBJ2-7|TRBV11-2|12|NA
CASSLGIYEQYF
TGTGCCAGCAGCTTAGGGATCTACGAGCAGTACTTC
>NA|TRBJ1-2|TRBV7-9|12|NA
CASRGDEYGYTF
TGTGCCAGCAGGGGAGATGAGTATGGCTACACCTTC
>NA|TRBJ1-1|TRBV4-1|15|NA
CASSAQEGMNTEAFF
TGCGCCAGCAGCGCCCAGGAGGGCATGAACACTGAAGCTTTCTTT
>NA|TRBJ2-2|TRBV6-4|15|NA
CASSPSPGDTGELFF
TGTGCCAGCAGTCCAAGTCCGGGGGACACCGGGGAGCTGTTTTTT
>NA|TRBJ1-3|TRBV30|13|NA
CAWAQGFGNTIYF
TGTGCCTGGGCGCAGGGCTTTGGAAACACCATATATTTT
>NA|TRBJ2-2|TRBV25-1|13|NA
CASSGTPTGELFF
TGTGCCAGCAGTGGGACACCCACCGGGGAGCTGTTTTTT